Listed below are T cell receptor beta chains from one sample, sequenced in a study of blood T cell repertoires in COVID-19. Profiled with immunoSEQ multiplex PCR; TCRdb holds only in-frame clones, not every one. The sample yields some 240,000 clones, about 80% seen once. Material for sequencing was PBMCs or T cells enriched from blood (not recorded which). The receptor set was obtained from a man aged 25 to 40 with acute COVID-19. Each CDR3 is given with its conserved first and last residue. A D gene is named only where the DNA matches it firmly. The size field is filled for only some rows; it gives once, few, many or a size class.

clone size: .; V gene: TRBV19; J gene: TRBJ2-3; D gene: TRBD2; CDR3 DNA: TGTGCCAGTAGTTTAGTTAGCGGGGGGCCCTTAGATACGCAGTATTTT; CDR3 protein: CASSLVSGGPLDTQYF
clone size: .; V gene: TRBV9; J gene: TRBJ2-1; D gene: TRBD2; CDR3 DNA: TGTGCCAGCAGCGGGGGACTAGCGGGAACTATTGAGCAGTTCTTC; CDR3 protein: CASSGGLAGTIEQFF
clone size: .; V gene: TRBV19; J gene: TRBJ1-1; D gene: .; CDR3 DNA: TGTGCCAGTAGGCGACAGAGGAACACTGAAGCTTTCTTT; CDR3 protein: CASRRQRNTEAFF
clone size: once; V gene: TRBV5-1; J gene: TRBJ1-1; D gene: TRBD1; CDR3 DNA: TGTGCCAGCAGCACGTCCGGGACAGGGAGGACTGAAGCTTTCTTT; CDR3 protein: CASSTSGTGRTEAFF
clone size: .; V gene: TRBV10-1; J gene: TRBJ2-3; D gene: TRBD2; CDR3 DNA: TGCGCCAGCAGTGAGTTGCGGGGGGGCACAGATACGCAGTATTTT; CDR3 protein: CASSELRGGTDTQYF
clone size: .; V gene: TRBV24-1; J gene: TRBJ1-5; D gene: TRBD1; CDR3 DNA: TGTGCCACCAGTGAAACAGGGGGTCCTTCTAAAAGCAATCAGCCCCAGCATTTT; CDR3 protein: CATSETGGPSKSNQPQHF
clone size: .; V gene: TRBV10-2; J gene: TRBJ2-2; D gene: .; CDR3 DNA: TGCGCCAGCAGCCCTAGGTCCACCGGGGAGCTGTTTTTT; CDR3 protein: CASSPRSTGELFF
clone size: .; V gene: TRBV5-4; J gene: TRBJ2-5; D gene: .; CDR3 DNA: TGTGCCAGCAGCCCGGTGGACAGCCAAGAGACCCAGTACTTC; CDR3 protein: CASSPVDSQETQYF
clone size: .; V gene: TRBV11-2; J gene: TRBJ2-1; D gene: TRBD2; CDR3 DNA: TGTGCCAGCAGCCTCATAGGGCTAGCGGGGGGCTCCTACAATGAGCAGTTCTTC; CDR3 protein: CASSLIGLAGGSYNEQFF
clone size: .; V gene: TRBV6-5; J gene: TRBJ2-1; D gene: TRBD1; CDR3 DNA: TGTGCCAGCAGTTTACCCGGGACAGGGGGCGGAGAGCAGTTCTTC; CDR3 protein: CASSLPGTGGGEQFF
clone size: few; V gene: TRBV11-2; J gene: TRBJ1-1; D gene: TRBD1; CDR3 DNA: TGTGCCAGCAGACCTACAGGGGGAGGAGCTTTCTTT; CDR3 protein: CASRPTGGGAFF
clone size: .; V gene: TRBV3-1/TRBV3-2; J gene: TRBJ2-5; D gene: TRBD2; CDR3 DNA: TGTGCCAGCAGCCAAGTTGGTCTAGCGGGCTACCAAGAGACCCAGTACTTC; CDR3 protein: CASSQVGLAGYQETQYF
clone size: .; V gene: TRBV3-1/TRBV3-2; J gene: TRBJ1-2; D gene: .; CDR3 DNA: TGTGCCAGCAGCCCCACCTGGCAGGGGAGCATAGATGGCTACACCTTC; CDR3 protein: CASSPTWQGSIDGYTF
clone size: few; V gene: TRBV19; J gene: TRBJ1-5; D gene: .; CDR3 DNA: TGTGCCAGTAGTAGCAGACAGTCCAATCAGCCCCAGCATTTT; CDR3 protein: CASSSRQSNQPQHF
clone size: .; V gene: TRBV6-4; J gene: TRBJ2-1; D gene: TRBD2; CDR3 DNA: TGTGCCAGCAGTCCCCGACTAGCGCCACGCTACAATGAGCAGTTCTTC; CDR3 protein: CASSPRLAPRYNEQFF
clone size: once; V gene: TRBV2; J gene: TRBJ2-1; D gene: TRBD1; CDR3 DNA: TGTGCCAGCAGTGGGACAGGGTACAACAATGAGCAGTTCTTC; CDR3 protein: CASSGTGYNNEQFF
clone size: .; V gene: TRBV4-3; J gene: TRBJ2-1; D gene: .; CDR3 DNA: TGCGCCAGCAGCCAAGATCGGACAGCCTACAATGAGCAGTTCTTC; CDR3 protein: CASSQDRTAYNEQFF
clone size: .; V gene: TRBV27; J gene: TRBJ2-3; D gene: .; CDR3 DNA: TGTGCCAGCAGTTTATCTGTTCTACGGGAGAAGATAGATACGCAGTATTTT; CDR3 protein: CASSLSVLREKIDTQYF
clone size: .; V gene: TRBV19; J gene: TRBJ1-2; D gene: TRBD1; CDR3 DNA: TGTGCCAGTAGTAACAGGGGAGCTACTAACTATGGCTACACCTTC; CDR3 protein: CASSNRGATNYGYTF
clone size: .; V gene: TRBV28; J gene: TRBJ2-2; D gene: TRBD2; CDR3 DNA: TGTGCCAGCAAGGTGGCTAGCGGAACCGGGGAGCTGTTTTTT; CDR3 protein: CASKVASGTGELFF
clone size: .; V gene: TRBV6-5; J gene: TRBJ1-3; D gene: .; CDR3 DNA: TGTGCCAGCAGTAAACAGATCTCTGGAAACACCATATATTTT; CDR3 protein: CASSKQISGNTIYF
clone size: .; V gene: TRBV3-1/TRBV3-2; J gene: TRBJ1-2; D gene: .; CDR3 DNA: TGTGCCAGCAGCCAAGACAGGGGCCGGGGCTACACCTTC; CDR3 protein: CASSQDRGRGYTF
clone size: .; V gene: TRBV11-2; J gene: TRBJ2-3; D gene: TRBD2; CDR3 DNA: TGTGCCAGCAGCACGACCCAGCGGGGGGGCTGGACAGATACGCAGTATTTT; CDR3 protein: CASSTTQRGGWTDTQYF
clone size: .; V gene: TRBV19; J gene: TRBJ1-3; D gene: TRBD1; CDR3 DNA: TGTGCCAGTAGTATAACAGGGGGCGATTCTGGAAACACCATATATTTT; CDR3 protein: CASSITGGDSGNTIYF
clone size: .; V gene: TRBV19; J gene: TRBJ1-1; D gene: TRBD1; CDR3 DNA: TGTGCCAGTAGTAGACAGGGAGATACGCGGGCTGAAGCTTTCTTT; CDR3 protein: CASSRQGDTRAEAFF
clone size: .; V gene: TRBV19; J gene: TRBJ2-5; D gene: TRBD2; CDR3 DNA: TGTGCCAGTAGTCCGAACGGGGGGATGGGGGAGACCCAGTACTTC; CDR3 protein: CASSPNGGMGETQYF
clone size: .; V gene: TRBV7-9; J gene: TRBJ2-1; D gene: .; CDR3 DNA: TGTGCCAGCAGCCAGTCCAGGGCCGCGGACAATGAGCAGTTCTTC; CDR3 protein: CASSQSRAADNEQFF